A selection of T cell receptor beta chains follows, all from one sample in a study of T cells after yellow fever vaccination. A single record per CDR3 protein comes from TCRdb applying MiXCR to the 5' RACE reads. The data show about 310,000 distinct CDR3 sequences, approximately 3.9% seen once. The source material was PBMCs, sampled on the day of the yellow fever booster vaccination. The receptors come from a man between 18 and 29 years old who received the YFV17D yellow fever vaccine. Both conserved end residues are part of each CDR3. Fields, in order: D gene, V gene, J gene, clone size, CDR3 protein, CDR3 DNA. The D gene is left open where the match is weak. Not every row has a clone size; where given, it reads once, few, many or a size class.

>.|TRBV19|TRBJ2-3|few
CASSGPYTSDTQYF
TGTGCCAGTTCGGGCCCGTACACTTCAGATACGCAGTATTTT
>TRBD2|TRBV7-6|TRBJ2-3|many
CASSGRTSGVTDTQYF
TGTGCCAGCAGCGGCCGGACTAGCGGGGTCACAGATACGCAGTATTTT
>.|TRBV4-3|TRBJ2-1|few
CASSPNPASYNEQFF
TGCGCCAGCAGCCCAAATCCTGCCTCCTACAATGAGCAGTTCTTC
>.|TRBV7-3|TRBJ2-3|.
CASSIRRADTQYF
TGTGCCAGCAGCATACGGAGGGCAGATACGCAGTATTTT
>.|TRBV12-3/TRBV12-4|TRBJ1-1|few
CASRSQSNTEAFF
TGTGCCAGCAGGTCGCAATCGAACACTGAAGCTTTCTTT
>.|TRBV7-9|TRBJ1-4|many
CASSSSANEKLFF
.
>TRBD2|TRBV5-1|TRBJ2-3|many
CASSPSGGANTQYF
TGCGCCAGCAGCCCTAGCGGGGGGGCTAATACGCAGTATTTT
>TRBD1|TRBV4-1|TRBJ2-2|many
CASSQYSGTGVGELFF
TGCGCCAGCAGCCAATACTCCGGGACAGGGGTTGGGGAGCTGTTTTTT
>.|TRBV29-1|TRBJ1-5|few
CSVGRDIDQPQHF
TGCAGCGTTGGGAGGGATATCGATCAGCCCCAGCATTTT
>.|TRBV5-1|TRBJ1-2|.
CASSLSDHDYGYTF
TGCGCCAGCAGCTTGTCGGACCACGACTATGGCTACACCTTC
>.|TRBV6-2/TRBV6-3|TRBJ2-5|many
CASSFSETQYF
TGTGCCAGCAGTTTTAGTGAGACCCAGTACTTC
>.|TRBV12-3/TRBV12-4|TRBJ2-7|many
CASSKRDTTYEQYF
TGTGCCAGCAGTAAACGGGACACCACCTACGAGCAGTACTTC
>TRBD1|TRBV7-2|TRBJ1-5|many
CASRGTGGQPQHF
TGTGCCAGCAGAGGGACAGGGGGTCAGCCCCAGCATTTT
>.|TRBV4-3|TRBJ2-5|many
CASSQEYSQETQYF
TGCGCCAGCAGCCAAGAATACAGTCAAGAGACCCAGTACTTC
>TRBD2|TRBV12-3/TRBV12-4|TRBJ2-3|many
CASSLRLAGTDTQYF
TGTGCCAGCAGTTTACGGCTAGCGGGCACAGATACGCAGTATTTT
>.|TRBV4-3|TRBJ1-5|few
CASSQDPAVNQPQHF
TGCGCCAGCAGCCAAGATCCGGCAGTCAATCAGCCCCAGCATTTT
>TRBD1|TRBV19|TRBJ2-7|few
CATRGQGYEQYF
TGTGCCACTCGGGGACAGGGCTACGAGCAGTACTTC
>TRBD1|TRBV18|TRBJ1-2|.
CASSPPGQGALTRGYTF
TGTGCCAGCTCACCACCGGGGCAGGGGGCTCTGACCAGGGGCTACACCTTC
>.|TRBV7-6|TRBJ1-4|few
CASSPSEKLFF
TGTGCCAGCAGCCCGTCAGAAAAACTGTTTTTT
>.|TRBV9|TRBJ2-2|many
CASSVDGAGRAGELFF
TGTGCCAGCAGCGTAGACGGGGCGGGGCGAGCGGGGGAGCTGTTTTTT
>.|TRBV5-1|TRBJ2-1|many
CASSGILGLNNEQFF
TGCGCCAGCAGCGGCATTCTGGGACTTAACAATGAGCAGTTCTTC
>.|TRBV29-1|TRBJ2-7|many
CSARDGSYEQYF
TGCAGCGCCAGGGACGGATCCTACGAGCAGTACTTC
>.|TRBV14|TRBJ2-5|.
CASSLTGGRWETQYF
TGTGCCAGCAGCCTGACCGGGGGGCGCTGGGAGACCCAGTACTTC
>TRBD2|TRBV7-2|TRBJ2-5|many
CASSWTSGGPGETQYF
TGTGCCAGCAGCTGGACTAGCGGGGGGCCGGGAGAGACCCAGTACTTC
>.|TRBV30|TRBJ2-5|few
CAWLNTGRPNQETQYF
TGTGCCTGGCTTAATACAGGGCGGCCAAACCAAGAGACCCAGTACTTC
>.|TRBV10-3|TRBJ2-2|many
CAISDRTNTGELFF
TGTGCCATCAGTGACAGGACGAACACCGGGGAGCTGTTTTTT
>.|TRBV29-1|TRBJ1-3|many
CSAIESSSGNTIYF
TGCAGCGCAATAGAAAGCTCATCTGGAAACACCATATATTTT
>TRBD1|TRBV27|TRBJ1-1|few
CASRQGGGTSYTEAFF
TGTGCCAGCAGACAGGGGGGGGGCACTTCGTACACTGAAGCTTTCTTT
>.|TRBV7-6|TRBJ1-2|few
CASSLEGKANYGYTF
TGTGCCAGCAGCTTAGAGGGGAAAGCTAACTATGGCTACACCTTC
>.|TRBV20-1|TRBJ2-5|many
CSGRFSRGETQYF
TGCAGTGGGAGGTTCTCCCGAGGAGAGACCCAGTACTTC
>.|TRBV12-3/TRBV12-4|TRBJ1-2|many
CASSRGSGYTF
TGTGCCAGCAGCCGGGGGTCTGGCTACACCTTC
>TRBD2|TRBV7-6|TRBJ2-1|.
CASSRLAGGNEQFF
TGTGCCAGCAGCCGACTAGCGGGGGGGAATGAGCAGTTCTTC
>.|TRBV6-6|TRBJ1-2|.
CASSYSSGAYYGYTF
TGTGCCAGCAGTTACTCCTCAGGGGCTTACTATGGCTACACCTTC
>TRBD1|TRBV7-9|TRBJ1-2|few
CASRIYPGQGLRGYTF
TGTGCCAGCAGAATCTATCCGGGACAGGGTCTTCGGGGCTACACCTTC
>.|TRBV5-1|TRBJ1-5|many
CASSLVGGNQPQHF
TGCGCCAGCTCCCTCGTAGGGGGGAATCAGCCCCAGCATTTT
>TRBD1|TRBV4-2|TRBJ2-7|many
CASSQVSGQGGTYEQYF
TGTGCCAGCAGCCAAGTGTCGGGACAGGGAGGAACCTACGAGCAGTACTTC
>TRBD1|TRBV4-3|TRBJ1-4|.
CASSPRTGGTEKLFF
TGCGCCAGCAGCCCCCGGACAGGTGGGACCGAAAAACTGTTTTTT
>TRBD1|TRBV4-3|TRBJ2-7|.
CASSQQTGSLDEQYF
TGCGCCAGCAGCCAGCAGACAGGGAGTTTGGACGAGCAGTACTTC
>.|TRBV7-5|TRBJ2-7|many
CISVPEPSLAGPTGEQYF
.
>TRBD1|TRBV18|TRBJ1-6|few
CASSRTQGAYSPLHF
TGTGCCAGCTCACGGACTCAGGGGGCTTATTCACCCCTCCACTTT
>TRBD1|TRBV5-5|TRBJ2-1|many
CASSFDRDEQFF
TGTGCCAGCAGCTTCGACAGGGATGAGCAGTTCTTC
>.|TRBV5-1|TRBJ1-1|few
CASSFSGRNTEAFF
TGCGCCAGCAGCTTCTCAGGGAGGAACACTGAAGCTTTCTTT
>.|TRBV5-1|TRBJ2-5|.
CASSFLGGKRETQYF
TGCGCCAGCAGTTTCCTAGGGGGTAAAAGAGAGACCCAGTACTTC
>.|TRBV20-1|TRBJ2-1|few
CSARDFRGRSNEQFF
TGCAGTGCTAGAGATTTTCGGGGGCGTAGTAATGAGCAGTTCTTC
>.|TRBV5-1|TRBJ1-1|many
CASSLGAGGTEAFF
TGCGCCAGCAGCTTGGGGGCGGGTGGCACTGAAGCTTTCTTT
>.|TRBV7-6|TRBJ2-7|.
CASSLQVTNYEQYF
TGTGCCAGCAGCTTACAGGTGACAAACTACGAGCAGTACTTC
>.|TRBV4-1|TRBJ2-3|many
CASSQVGVVGFPDTQYF
TGCGCCAGCAGCCAAGTGGGTGTCGTCGGGTTCCCGGATACGCAGTATTTT
>TRBD2|TRBV20-1|TRBJ2-3|.
CSAGTSGGAYTDTQYF
TGCAGTGCCGGGACTAGCGGGGGGGCCTATACAGATACGCAGTATTTT
>TRBD1|TRBV9|TRBJ1-5|many
CASSVGQGGNQPQHF
TGTGCCAGCAGCGTAGGGCAGGGGGGCAATCAGCCCCAGCATTTT
>TRBD1|TRBV20-1|TRBJ1-2|many
CSARFVIPGQGSYGYTF
TGCAGTGCTCGATTCGTAATACCGGGACAGGGGTCCTATGGCTACACCTTC
>.|TRBV14|TRBJ1-2|.
CASSRSRGAVYGYTF
TGTGCCAGCAGCCGTTCTCGGGGGGCCGTCTATGGCTACACCTTC
>TRBD1|TRBV29-1|TRBJ2-1|.
CSFSGTGSSEQFF
TGCAGTTTCTCCGGGACAGGGTCTAGTGAGCAGTTCTTC
>TRBD1|TRBV6-2/TRBV6-3|TRBJ2-1|many
CASRDRGLSYNEQFF
TGTGCCAGCAGGGACAGGGGGCTTTCCTACAATGAGCAGTTCTTC
>TRBD1|TRBV6-2/TRBV6-3|TRBJ2-7|many
CASSDRDRPPYEQYF
TGTGCCAGCAGTGACCGGGACAGGCCTCCCTACGAGCAGTACTTC
>.|TRBV7-6|TRBJ2-2|few
CASSPPGTSLTGELFF
TGTGCCAGCAGCCCCCCCGGGACCAGCCTCACCGGGGAGCTGTTTTTT
>.|TRBV4-3|TRBJ2-7|many
CASSQERTYHEQYF
TGCGCCAGCAGCCAAGAAAGGACATACCACGAGCAGTACTTC
>.|TRBV7-2|TRBJ2-3|few
CASSPGSVYTQYF
TGTGCCAGCAGCCCGGGGTCGGTGTATACGCAGTATTTT
>TRBD1|TRBV5-4|TRBJ2-1|few
CASSDAGTGDNEQFF
TGTGCCAGCAGCGATGCCGGGACAGGGGACAATGAGCAGTTCTTC